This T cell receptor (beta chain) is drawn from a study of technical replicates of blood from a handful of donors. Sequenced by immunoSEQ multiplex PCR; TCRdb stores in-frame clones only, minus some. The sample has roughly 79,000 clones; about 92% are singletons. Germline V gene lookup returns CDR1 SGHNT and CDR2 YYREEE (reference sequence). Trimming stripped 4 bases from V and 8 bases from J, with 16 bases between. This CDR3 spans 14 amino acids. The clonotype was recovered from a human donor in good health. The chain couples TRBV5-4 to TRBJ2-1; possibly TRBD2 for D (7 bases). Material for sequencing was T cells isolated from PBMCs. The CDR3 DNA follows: TGTGCCAGCAGCCGGTCGGGGGGCCGCGATGAGCAGTTCTTC. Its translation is CASSRSGGRDEQFF.